Presented here are 5 T cell receptor beta chains from one specimen sequenced in a study of T-cell reconstitution after alpha-beta-depleted transplantation in children. The authors prepared the TCRbeta library with unique molecular identifiers. Using its own MiXCR run on the PCR reads, TCRdb lists one record per CDR3 protein. Altogether about 440,000 distinct CDR3 sequences are present, over 40% being singletons, with the ten largest covering under 35%. Sequencing used PBMCs, obtained before TCRalphabeta/CD19-depleted stem cell transplant. Receptor source: a girl aged 2-10 years with aplastic anemia, due to receive a stem cell transplant.

This chain connects TRBV10-3 to TRBJ2-1, with D possibly matching TRBD2 (5 bases). The CDR3 spans 12 residues. V lost 7 bases and J 7 bases, leaving 11 bases between the germline ends. The germline V gene encodes CDR1 ENHRY and CDR2 SYGVKD. DNA for the CDR3: TGTGCCATCAAAGAAGGCGGGAATGAGCAGTTCTTC. Protein product: CAIKEGGNEQFF.

The J gene is TRBJ1-1, the V gene TRBV7-2; D unclear. Germline-derived CDR1 and CDR2 are SGHTA and FQGNSA. This CDR3 contains 13 residues. V was trimmed by 7 bases and J by 8 bases, leaving 17 bases between them. CDR3 amino acids: CASTKEAGREAFF. CDR3 coding DNA: TGTGCCAGCACCAAAGAGGCGGGCAGGGAAGCTTTCTTT.

This chain uses TRBV28 with TRBJ2-7; TRBD1 matches at 9 bases. The CDR3 is 13 residues long. V trimming: 7 bases; J trimming: 2 bases; junction bases outside the gene matches: 3. The germline V gene encodes CDR1 MDHEN and CDR2 SYDVKM. CDR3 protein: CASNRQGAYEQYF. In DNA form, the CDR3 reads TGTGCCAGCAATAGACAGGGGGCCTACGAGCAGTACTTC.

This clonotype was found once. The gene calls are TRBV20-1 and TRBJ2-7; D assignment may be TRBD1 or TRBD2 (5 bases each). The V end was cut by 3 bases, the J end by 2 bases, with 14 bases between. Germline V gene lookup returns CDR1 DFQATT and CDR2 SNEGSKA (reference sequence). The CDR3 runs to 14 residues. The CDR3 DNA reads TGCAGTGCTAGTGATCCAGGGAGAACCTACGAGCAGTACTTC. This gives the protein CSASDPGRTYEQYF.

J is TRBJ2-3 and V is TRBV28; 11 positions match TRBD2. CDR1 MDHEN and CDR2 SYDVKM come from the germline V gene. With 4 bases clipped from V and 5 bases from J, the junction kept 8 bases outside the gene matches. CDR3 size: 16 residues. CDR3 protein: CASSSPAGTSGDTQYF. The DNA of the CDR3 is TGTGCCAGCAGTTCCCCAGCCGGGACTAGCGGAGATACGCAGTATTTT.